This T cell receptor (beta chain) appears in the sequencing data of a study of blood T cells in healthy people across ages. The use of a sample-barcoded 5' primer and a J-beta primer mix characterized a second PCR of roughly 6 to 11 cycles. Each CDR3 protein gets one entry after TCRdb re-called the 5' RACE reads with MiXCR. Here the sample spans 650,000 to 950,000 distinct CDR3 sequences, under 45% being singletons. Findings and caveats of the study: Long-lived donors carried more naive CD4+ cells and greater diversity than aged donors. Donor CMV status was unknown, possibly confounding expanded clonotype changes.

This clonotype was observed a few times. The target antigen is unknown. Sequenced: blood. The receptor's source is a man in his sixties in good health.

The CDR3 bases are TGCGCCAGCAGCCAGGCAGCCGGGACGGACTATGGCTACACCTTC. Its protein is CASSQAAGTDYGYTF. The chain couples TRBV4-3 to TRBJ1-2; possibly TRBD1 for D (5 bases). V lost 3 bases and J 3 bases, leaving 14 bases between the germline ends. The length of the CDR3 is 15 residues. Germline assignment: CDR1 LGHNA and CDR2 YSLEER.